The TCR beta chain described here comes from a study of blood T cell repertoires in COVID-19. Profiled with immunoSEQ multiplex PCR; TCRdb holds only in-frame clones, not every one. There are 230,000 or so clones in the sample; roughly four fifths occur only once, and 3.4% lies in the top ten. Individuals drawn from around 25 US areas were about 18 to 95 years old. Membership in each cohort depended on participant-reported clinical history. Germline V gives CDR1 MNHEY, CDR2 SVGAGI. Trimming shortened V by 2 bases and J by 7 bases, and 12 bases separated the two germline ends. This CDR3 has 13 amino acids.

Input material: PBMCs or T cells enriched from blood (not recorded which). The sequence came from a man over 45 who had recovered from COVID-19. The gene calls are TRBV6-5 and TRBJ2-7; perhaps TRBD1 as D (6 bases). The DNA for the CDR3 is TGTGCCAGCAGTTACCCCGGGACACCGGAGCAGTACTTC. It encodes CASSYPGTPEQYF.